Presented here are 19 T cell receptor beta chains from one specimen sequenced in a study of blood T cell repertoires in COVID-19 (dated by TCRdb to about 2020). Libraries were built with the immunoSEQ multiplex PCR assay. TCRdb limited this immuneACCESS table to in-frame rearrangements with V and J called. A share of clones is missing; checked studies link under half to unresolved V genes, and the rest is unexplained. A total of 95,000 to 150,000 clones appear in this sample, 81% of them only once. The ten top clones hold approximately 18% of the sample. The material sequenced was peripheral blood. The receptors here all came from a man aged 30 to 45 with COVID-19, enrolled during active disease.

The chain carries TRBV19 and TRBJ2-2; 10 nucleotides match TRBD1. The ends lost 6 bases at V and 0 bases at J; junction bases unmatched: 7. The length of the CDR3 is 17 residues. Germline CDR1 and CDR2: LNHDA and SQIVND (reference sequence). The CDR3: CASSRRGTGANTGELFF. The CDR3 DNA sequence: TGTGCCAGTAGCCGAAGAGGGACAGGGGCGAACACCGGGGAGCTGTTTTTT.

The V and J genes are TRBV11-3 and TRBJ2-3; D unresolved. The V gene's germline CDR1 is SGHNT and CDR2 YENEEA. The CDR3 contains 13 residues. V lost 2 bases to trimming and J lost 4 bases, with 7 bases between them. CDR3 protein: CASSLYPADTQYF. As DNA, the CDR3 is TGTGCCAGCAGCTTATATCCGGCAGATACGCAGTATTTT.

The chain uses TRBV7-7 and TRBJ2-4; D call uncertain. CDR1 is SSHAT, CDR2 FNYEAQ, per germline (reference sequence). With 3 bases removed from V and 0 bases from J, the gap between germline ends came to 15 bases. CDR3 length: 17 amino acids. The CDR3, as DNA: TGTGCCAGCAGCTTTAGACGGGTAAAACTAGCCAAAAACATTCAGTACTTC. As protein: CASSFRRVKLAKNIQYF. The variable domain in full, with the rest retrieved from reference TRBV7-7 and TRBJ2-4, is GAGVSQSPRYKVTKRGQDVTLRCDPISSHATLYWYQQALGQGPEFLTYFNYEAQPDKSGLPSDRFSAERPEGSISTLTIQRTEQRDSAMYRCASSFRRVKLAKNIQYFGAGTRLSVL.

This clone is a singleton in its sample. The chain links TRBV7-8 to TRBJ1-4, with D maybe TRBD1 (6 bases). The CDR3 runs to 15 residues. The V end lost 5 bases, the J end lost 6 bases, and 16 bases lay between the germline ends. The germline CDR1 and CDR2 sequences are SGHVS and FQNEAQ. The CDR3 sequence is CASSLRGVGYEKLFF. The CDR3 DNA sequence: TGTGCCAGCAGCCTCAGGGGAGTAGGATATGAAAAACTGTTTTTT.

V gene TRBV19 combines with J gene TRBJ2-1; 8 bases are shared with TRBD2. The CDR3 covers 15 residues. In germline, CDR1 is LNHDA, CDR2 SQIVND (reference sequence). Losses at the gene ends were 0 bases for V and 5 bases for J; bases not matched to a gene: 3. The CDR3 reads CASSIDGGAHNEQFF. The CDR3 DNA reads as TGTGCCAGTAGTATAGACGGGGGGGCTCACAATGAGCAGTTCTTC. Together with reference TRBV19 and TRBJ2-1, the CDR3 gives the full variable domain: DGGITQSPKYLFRKEGQNVTLSCEQNLNHDAMYWYRQDPGQGLRLIYYSQIVNDFQKGDIAEGYSVSREKKESFPLTVTSAQKNPTAFYLCASSIDGGAHNEQFFGPGTRLTVL.

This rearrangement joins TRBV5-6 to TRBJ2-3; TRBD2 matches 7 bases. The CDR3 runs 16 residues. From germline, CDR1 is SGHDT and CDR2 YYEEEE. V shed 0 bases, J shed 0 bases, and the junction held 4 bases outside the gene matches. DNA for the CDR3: TGTGCCAGCAGCTTGGGGAGTAGCGGGAGCACAGATACGCAGTATTTT. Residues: CASSLGSSGSTDTQYF.

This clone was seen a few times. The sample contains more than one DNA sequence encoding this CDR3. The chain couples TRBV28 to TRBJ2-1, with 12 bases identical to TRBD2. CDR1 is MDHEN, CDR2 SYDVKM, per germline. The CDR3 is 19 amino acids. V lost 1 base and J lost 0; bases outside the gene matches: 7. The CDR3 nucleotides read TGTGCCAGCAGTTTATTCGGACTAGCGGGGACGAGCTCCTACAATGAGCAGTTCTTC. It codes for CASSLFGLAGTSSYNEQFF. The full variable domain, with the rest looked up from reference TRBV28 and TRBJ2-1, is DVKVTQSSRYLVKRTGEKVFLECVQDMDHENMFWYRQDPGLGLRLIYFSYDVKMKEKGDIPEGYSVSREKKERFSLILESASTNQTSMYLCASSLFGLAGTSSYNEQFFGPGTRLTVL.

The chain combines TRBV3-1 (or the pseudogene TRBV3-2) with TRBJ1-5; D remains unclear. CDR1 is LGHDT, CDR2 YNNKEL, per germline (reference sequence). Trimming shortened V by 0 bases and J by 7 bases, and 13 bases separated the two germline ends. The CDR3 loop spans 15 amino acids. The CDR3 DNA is TGTGCCAGCAGCCAAGATGGAACATGGAGCCAGCCCCAGCATTTT. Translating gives CASSQDGTWSQPQHF.

CDR3 residues: CASSLERIRKRNTEAFF. In nucleotides, the CDR3 is TGTGCCAGCAGCTTAGAGAGGATAAGGAAAAGGAACACTGAAGCTTTCTTT. This chain connects TRBV7-8 to TRBJ1-1; D remains unclear. CDR3 length: 17 amino acids. Germline V gene sequence: CDR1 SGHVS, CDR2 FQNEAQ. V was clipped by 1 base and J by 1 base, with 16 bases between them.

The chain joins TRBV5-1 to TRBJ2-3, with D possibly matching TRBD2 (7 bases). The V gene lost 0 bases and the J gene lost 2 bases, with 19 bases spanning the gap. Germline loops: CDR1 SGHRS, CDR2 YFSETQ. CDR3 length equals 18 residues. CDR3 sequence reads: CASSLEPVAGAPTDTQYF. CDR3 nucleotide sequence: TGCGCCAGCAGCTTGGAACCGGTGGCGGGGGCCCCCACAGATACGCAGTATTTT.

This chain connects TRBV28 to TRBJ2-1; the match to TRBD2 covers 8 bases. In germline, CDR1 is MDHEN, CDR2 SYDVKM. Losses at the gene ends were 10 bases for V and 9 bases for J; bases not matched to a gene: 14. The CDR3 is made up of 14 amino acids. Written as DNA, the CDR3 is TGTGCCACCAAGTGGGGCGGGAGGCTGAGTGAGCAGTTCTTC. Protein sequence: CATKWGGRLSEQFF.

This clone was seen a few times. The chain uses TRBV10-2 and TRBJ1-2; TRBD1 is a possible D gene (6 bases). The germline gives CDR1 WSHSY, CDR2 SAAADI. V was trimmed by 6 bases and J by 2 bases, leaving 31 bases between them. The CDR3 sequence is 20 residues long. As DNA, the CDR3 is TGCGCCAGCAGCCTCTCACCATCATGGACCGCGACTCAGGGGAACTATGGCTACACCTTC. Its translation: CASSLSPSWTATQGNYGYTF.

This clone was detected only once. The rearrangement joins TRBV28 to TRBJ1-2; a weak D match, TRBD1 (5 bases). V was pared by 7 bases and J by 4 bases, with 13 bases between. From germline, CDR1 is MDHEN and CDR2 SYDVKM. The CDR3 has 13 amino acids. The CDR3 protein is CASTRGGSYGYTF. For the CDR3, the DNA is TGTGCCAGCACCCGGGGGGGGTCCTATGGCTACACCTTC.

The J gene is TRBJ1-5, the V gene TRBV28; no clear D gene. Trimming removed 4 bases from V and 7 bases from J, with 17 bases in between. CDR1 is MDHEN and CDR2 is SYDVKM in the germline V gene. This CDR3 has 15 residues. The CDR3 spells CASSSERGVGQPQHF. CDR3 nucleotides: TGTGCCAGCAGTTCCGAACGCGGGGTTGGACAGCCCCAGCATTTT.

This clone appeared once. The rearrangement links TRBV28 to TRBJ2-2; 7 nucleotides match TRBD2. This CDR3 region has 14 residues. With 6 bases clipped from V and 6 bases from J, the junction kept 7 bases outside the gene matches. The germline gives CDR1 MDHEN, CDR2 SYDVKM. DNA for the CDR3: TGTGCCAGCAGCCCTGGGGGGGGATCCGGGGAGCTGTTTTTT. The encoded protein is CASSPGGGSGELFF. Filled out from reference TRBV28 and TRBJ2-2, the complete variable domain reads DVKVTQSSRYLVKRTGEKVFLECVQDMDHENMFWYRQDPGLGLRLIYFSYDVKMKEKGDIPEGYSVSREKKERFSLILESASTNQTSMYLCASSPGGGSGELFFGEGSRLTVL.

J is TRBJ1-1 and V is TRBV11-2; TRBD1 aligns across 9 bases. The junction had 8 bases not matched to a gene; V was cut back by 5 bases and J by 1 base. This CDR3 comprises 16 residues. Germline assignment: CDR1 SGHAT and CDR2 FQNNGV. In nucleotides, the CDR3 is TGTGCCAGCAGCATCCGGGACAGGGAAGAGAACACTGAAGCTTTCTTT. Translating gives CASSIRDREENTEAFF. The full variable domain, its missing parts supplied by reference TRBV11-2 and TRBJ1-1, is EAGVAQSPRYKIIEKRQSVAFWCNPISGHATLYWYQQILGQGPKLLIQFQNNGVVDDSQLPKDRFSAERLKGVDSTLKIQPAKLEDSAVYLCASSIRDREENTEAFFGQGTRLTVV.

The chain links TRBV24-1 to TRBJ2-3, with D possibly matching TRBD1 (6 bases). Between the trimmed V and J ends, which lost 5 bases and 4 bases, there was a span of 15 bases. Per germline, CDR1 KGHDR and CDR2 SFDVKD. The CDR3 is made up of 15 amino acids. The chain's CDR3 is CATSVYRDGADTQYF. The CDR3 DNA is TGTGCCACCAGTGTATACAGGGATGGGGCAGATACGCAGTATTTT.

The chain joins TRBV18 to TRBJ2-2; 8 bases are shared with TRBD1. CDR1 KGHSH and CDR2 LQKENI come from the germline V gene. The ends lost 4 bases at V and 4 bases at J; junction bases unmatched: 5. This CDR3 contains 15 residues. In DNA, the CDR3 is TGTGCCAGCTCACTCAGGGGGCTCCGCACCGGGGAGCTGTTTTTT. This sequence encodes CASSLRGLRTGELFF.

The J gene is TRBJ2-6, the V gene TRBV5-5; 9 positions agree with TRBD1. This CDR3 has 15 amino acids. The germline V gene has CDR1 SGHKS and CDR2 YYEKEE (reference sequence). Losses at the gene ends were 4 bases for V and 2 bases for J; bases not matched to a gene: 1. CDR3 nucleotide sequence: TGTGCCAGCAGCCGACAGGGGGCTGGGGCCAACGTCCTGACTTTC. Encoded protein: CASSRQGAGANVLTF.